A selection of T cell receptor beta chains follows, all from one sample in a study of a mutant IDH1 vaccine in newly diagnosed glioma. The assay was immunoSEQ multiplex PCR, and TCRdb's table has in-frame clones only and misses some. The table includes over 40,000 clones, 78% detected once. The antigens these receptors bind are not known. The sequencing here drew on PBMCs, taken from a glioma patient whose treatment included an IDH1 peptide vaccine. These receptors originate from a woman aged 40 to 49 with glioma. Some clones in this sample may be carry-over from other donors' samples. CDR3s leave out the opening cysteine and the closing phenylalanine or tryptophan. Fields, in order: J gene, V gene, CDR3 protein.

>TRBJ2-3|TRBV6-5
ASRRGPDTQY
>TRBJ2-1|TRBV7-3
ASNEPGLGGNEQF
>TRBJ1-1|TRBV6-5
ASSVTSGRAF
>TRBJ2-3|TRBV7-2
ASSPEGGHADTQY
>TRBJ1-5|TRBV5-4
ASSSGGGAQPQH
>TRBJ2-7|TRBV27
ASTPAGGNYEQY
>TRBJ1-5|TRBV7-6
ASSIGGGNQPQH
>TRBJ2-5|TRBV19
ASNRQGEETQY
>TRBJ1-5|TRBV5-8
ASRGQPQH
>TRBJ1-1|TRBV5-4
ASSLTGGTEAF
>TRBJ1-4|TRBV6-6
ATRPLINEKLF
>TRBJ1-1|TRBV27
ASSLSMEMNLAF
>TRBJ1-2|TRBV6-1
ASSDFGDGYT
>TRBJ2-3|TRBV7-3
ASSLEGLAGEADTQY
>TRBJ1-1|TRBV19
ASRSATSNTEAF
>TRBJ1-1|TRBV4-1
ASSPRDRNTEAF
>TRBJ1-5|TRBV10-2
ASRTGYNQPQH
>TRBJ1-1|TRBV15
ATSRDGLKAYTEAF
>TRBJ2-6|TRBV2
ASSEVRASGANVLT
>TRBJ2-7|TRBV5-5
ASGKTGSGSYEQY
>TRBJ2-7|TRBV7-2
ASSLGPGTYEQY
>TRBJ2-3|TRBV19
ASTRTGRTDTQY
>TRBJ2-6|TRBV9
ASNLPSGGTSGANVLT
>TRBJ2-7|TRBV2
ASRSGRKYEQY
>TRBJ1-3|TRBV9
ASSVSPPNSGNTIY
>TRBJ2-1|TRBV9
ASSVLAGGLNNEQF
>TRBJ2-3|TRBV2
AMQTGSTDTQY
>TRBJ1-3|TRBV27
ASRTVPGNTIY
>TRBJ2-5|TRBV2
ASRSKAGSQETQY
>TRBJ2-7|TRBV9
ASSATGTPYEQY
>TRBJ2-1|TRBV19
ASSSTSGRTSEQF
>TRBJ2-3|TRBV7-2
ASTARSTDTQY
>TRBJ2-1|TRBV4-1
ASSQGNRVNEQF
>TRBJ1-1|TRBV5-6
ASSPIRGLTEAF
>TRBJ2-2|TRBV19
ASRGITLHTGELF
>TRBJ1-3|TRBV7-6
ASSLGDPSSNTIY
>TRBJ1-2|TRBV11-2
ASSLDRTYGYT
>TRBJ2-4|TRBV25-1
ASSESSEIAKNIQY
>TRBJ1-4|TRBV4-3
ASSQTYRGEKLF